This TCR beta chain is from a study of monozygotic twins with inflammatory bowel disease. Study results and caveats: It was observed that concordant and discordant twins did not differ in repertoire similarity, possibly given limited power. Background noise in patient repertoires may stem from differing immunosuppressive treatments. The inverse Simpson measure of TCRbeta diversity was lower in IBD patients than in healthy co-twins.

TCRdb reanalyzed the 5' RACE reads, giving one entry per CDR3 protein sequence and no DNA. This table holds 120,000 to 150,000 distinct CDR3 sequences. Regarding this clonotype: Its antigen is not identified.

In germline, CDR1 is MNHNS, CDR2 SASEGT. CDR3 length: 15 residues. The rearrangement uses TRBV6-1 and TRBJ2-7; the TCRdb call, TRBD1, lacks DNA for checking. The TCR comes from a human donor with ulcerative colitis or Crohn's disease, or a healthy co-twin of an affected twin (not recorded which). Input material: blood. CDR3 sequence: CASLWDRGGPYEQYF.